This T cell receptor (beta chain) was recorded in a study of radiation and T cells in renal cell carcinoma. Generated by immunoSEQ multiplex PCR, the TCRdb table keeps only in-frame clones and is missing some. The table includes about 49,000 clones, more than 80% detected once. Time point noted: blood 2 weeks post-SBRT. As to treatment: 15 Gy SBRT to primary tumor, nephrectomy 4 weeks later. After SBRT, blood was collected at 2 and 4 weeks, plus baseline. This CDR3 has 15 amino acids. The V segment lost 8 bases and the J segment 1 base; nucleotides outside the gene matches: 8. CDR1 is MNHNS, CDR2 SASEGT, per germline. Overall study results and limits: In blood, top tumor clones expanded by 2 weeks, shrinking by 4. No pretreatment tumor biopsies were available for baseline clonotypes.

As regards this clone: Its antigen is currently unknown.

This sample comprised blood, obtained from a patient whose treatment included radiotherapy and nephrectomy. The V and J genes are TRBV6-1 and TRBJ1-5; the match to TRBD1 covers 7 bases. The clonotype originates from a woman between 65 and 79 years old with renal cell carcinoma. The CDR3 sequence is CASEETGLSNQPQHF. CDR3 sequence (DNA): TGTGCCAGCGAGGAGACAGGGCTGAGCAATCAGCCCCAGCATTTT.